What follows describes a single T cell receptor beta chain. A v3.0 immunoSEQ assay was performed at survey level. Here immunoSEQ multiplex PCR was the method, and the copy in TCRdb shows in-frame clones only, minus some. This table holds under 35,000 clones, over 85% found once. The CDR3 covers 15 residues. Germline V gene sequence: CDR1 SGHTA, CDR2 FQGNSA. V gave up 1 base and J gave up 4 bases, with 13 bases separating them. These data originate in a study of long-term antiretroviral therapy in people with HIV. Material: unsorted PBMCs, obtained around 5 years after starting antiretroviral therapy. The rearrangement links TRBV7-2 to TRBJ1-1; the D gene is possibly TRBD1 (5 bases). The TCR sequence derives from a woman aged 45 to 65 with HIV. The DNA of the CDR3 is TGTGCCAGCAGCTTAGTGGGCGGGGCCCGCACTGAAGCTTTCTTT. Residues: CASSLVGGARTEAFF.